The present T cell receptor (beta chain) was sequenced within a study of T cells in Graves' hyperthyroidism and ophthalmopathy. Trimming removed 3 bases from V and 5 bases from J; junction bases left unmatched: 9. From germline, CDR1 is KGHSH and CDR2 LQKENI. The CDR3 runs to 16 residues. Stable hyperthyroidism: no ophthalmopathy progression over 18 months of follow-up. Uncontrolled infection, other autoimmune disease, pregnancy or lactation led to exclusion. This clonotype was counted at least ten times. Its antigen remains unidentified. Amplified regions were TCR beta CDR3 sequences from RNA transcripts. RT-PCR in the first round (using the HTBI primer set) targeted the TCR CDR3. Each CDR3 protein is one row after TCRdb ran MiXCR on the multiplex PCR reads. The data hold approximately 420,000 distinct CDR3 sequences, with 15% observed a single time. Study observations and caveats: Blood held most thyroid clonotypes expanded above 0.001 frequency.

The V gene is TRBV18, the J gene TRBJ2-5; 10 bases are a match to TRBD1. This receptor was taken from a woman in her twenties or thirties with Graves' hyperthyroidism. Sequencing input: blood. The CDR3 DNA sequence: TGTGCCAGCTCACCGCCGGGACAGGGGATCCTGGAGACCCAGTACTTC. This translates into CASSPPGQGILETQYF.